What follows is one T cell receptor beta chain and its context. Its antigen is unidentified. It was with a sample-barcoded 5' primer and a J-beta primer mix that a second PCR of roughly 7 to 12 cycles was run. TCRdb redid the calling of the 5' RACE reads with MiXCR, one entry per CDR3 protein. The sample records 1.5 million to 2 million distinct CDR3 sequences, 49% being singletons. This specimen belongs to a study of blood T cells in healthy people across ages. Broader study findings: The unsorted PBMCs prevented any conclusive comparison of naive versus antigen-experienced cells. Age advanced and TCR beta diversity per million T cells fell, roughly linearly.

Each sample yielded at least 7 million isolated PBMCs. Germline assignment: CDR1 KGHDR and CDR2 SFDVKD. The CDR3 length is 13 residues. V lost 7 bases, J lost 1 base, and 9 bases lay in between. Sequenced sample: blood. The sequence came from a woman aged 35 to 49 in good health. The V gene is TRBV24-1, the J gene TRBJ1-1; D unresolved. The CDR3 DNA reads TGTGCCACCAGGGCGGTCGAGAACACTGAAGCTTTCTTT. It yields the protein CATRAVENTEAFF.